The entry below gives a single TCR beta chain sequence along with its context. Living in roughly 25 US areas, the participants were between 18 and 89 years of age. The record originates from a study of blood T cell repertoires in COVID-19. Methods used by the authors: Estimation of nucleated cell counts relied on the amplification of reference gene primers. The protocol was immunoSEQ multiplex PCR, while the TCRdb copy is restricted to in-frame clones and leaves out a portion. V, J and clone size reflect that table, while D and trimming were determined from the DNA. The table has some 260,000 clones, over 75% seen once. Germline CDR1 MNHEY, CDR2 SMNVEV (reference sequence). The CDR3 extends over 16 amino acids. The J segment lost 4 bases and the V segment lost 5 bases, leaving 7 bases of the junction unmatched.

The chain joins TRBV27 to TRBJ2-3, with 12 bases aligning to TRBD2. This TCR came from a man aged 40-55 years who had recovered from COVID-19. Sequencing was performed on PBMCs or T cells enriched from blood (not recorded which). This CDR3 reads CASSPRGLAGADTQYF. The CDR3 DNA follows: TGTGCCAGCAGTCCCCGGGGACTAGCGGGCGCAGATACGCAGTATTTT.